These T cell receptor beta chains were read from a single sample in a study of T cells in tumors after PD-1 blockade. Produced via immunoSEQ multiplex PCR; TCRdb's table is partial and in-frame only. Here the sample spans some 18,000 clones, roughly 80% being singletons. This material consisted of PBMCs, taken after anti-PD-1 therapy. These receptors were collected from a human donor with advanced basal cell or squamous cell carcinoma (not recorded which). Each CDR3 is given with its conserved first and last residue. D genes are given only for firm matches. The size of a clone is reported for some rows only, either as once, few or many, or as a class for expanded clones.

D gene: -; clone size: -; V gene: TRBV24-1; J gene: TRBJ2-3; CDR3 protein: CATSAVRGGTDTQYF; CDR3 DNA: TGTGCCACCAGTGCCGTGAGAGGCGGCACAGATACGCAGTATTTT
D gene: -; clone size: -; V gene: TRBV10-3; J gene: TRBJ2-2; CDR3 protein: CAIRAGRITGELFF; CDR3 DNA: TGTGCCATCAGGGCAGGGCGAATCACCGGGGAGCTGTTTTTT
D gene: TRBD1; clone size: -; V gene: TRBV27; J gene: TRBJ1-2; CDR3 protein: CASSLWAGGGTIGGYTF; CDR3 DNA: TGTGCCAGCAGTTTATGGGCAGGGGGGGGGACTATCGGAGGCTACACCTTC
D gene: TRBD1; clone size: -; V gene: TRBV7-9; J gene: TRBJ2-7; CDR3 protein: CASSPPGQGIYEQYF; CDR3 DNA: TGTGCCAGCAGCCCTCCGGGACAGGGTATTTACGAGCAGTACTTC
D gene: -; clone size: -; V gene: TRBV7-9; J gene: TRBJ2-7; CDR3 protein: CASSPGAGLREQYF; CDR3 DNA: TGTGCCAGCAGCCCCGGAGCTGGCCTGCGCGAGCAGTACTTC
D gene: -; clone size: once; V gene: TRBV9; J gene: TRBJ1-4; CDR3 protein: CASSPSLLTTNEKLFF; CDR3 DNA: TGTGCCAGCAGCCCCTCCCTGTTAACAACTAATGAAAAACTGTTTTTT
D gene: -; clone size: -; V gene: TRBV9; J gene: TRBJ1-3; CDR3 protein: CASSPRQSGNTIYF; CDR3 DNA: TGTGCCAGCAGCCCCCGACAGTCTGGAAACACCATATATTTT
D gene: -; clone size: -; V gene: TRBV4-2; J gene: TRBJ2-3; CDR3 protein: CASSQVGRRVARDTQYF; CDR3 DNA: TGTGCCAGCAGCCAAGTGGGGCGCAGGGTGGCAAGAGATACGCAGTATTTT
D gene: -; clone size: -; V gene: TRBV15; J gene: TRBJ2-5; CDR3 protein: CATSRGRAGETQYF; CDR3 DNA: TGTGCCACCAGCAGAGGCAGGGCCGGAGAGACCCAGTACTTC
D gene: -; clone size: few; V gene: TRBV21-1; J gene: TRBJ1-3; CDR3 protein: CASSNRGQGKAGNTIYF; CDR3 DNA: TGTGCCAGCAGCAATCGAGGACAGGGTAAGGCTGGAAACACCATATATTTT
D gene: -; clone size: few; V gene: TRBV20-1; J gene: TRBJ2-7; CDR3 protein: CSAKRGHEQYF; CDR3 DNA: TGCAGTGCTAAACGGGGTCACGAGCAGTACTTC
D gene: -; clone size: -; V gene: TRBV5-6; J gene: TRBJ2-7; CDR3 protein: CASSLGGSSYEQYF; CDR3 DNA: TGTGCCAGCAGCTTAGGGGGAAGCTCCTACGAGCAGTACTTC
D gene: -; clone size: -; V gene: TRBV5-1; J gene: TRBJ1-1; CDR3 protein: CASSLGGTFTEAFF; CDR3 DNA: TGCGCCAGCAGCTTAGGAGGGACCTTCACTGAAGCTTTCTTT
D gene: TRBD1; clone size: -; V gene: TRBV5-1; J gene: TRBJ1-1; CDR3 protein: CASSRSGTGMNTEAFF; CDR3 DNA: TGCGCCAGCAGCCGCTCAGGGACAGGGATGAACACTGAAGCTTTCTTT
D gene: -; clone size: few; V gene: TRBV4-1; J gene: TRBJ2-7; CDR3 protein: CASSQWVTTTEQYF; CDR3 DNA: TGCGCCAGCAGCCAATGGGTCACGACAACGGAGCAGTACTTC
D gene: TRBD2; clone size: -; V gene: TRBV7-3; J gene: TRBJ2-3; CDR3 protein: CASSIGGAGLGTDTQYF; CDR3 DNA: TGTGCCAGCAGCATCGGGGGGGCAGGTTTAGGTACAGATACGCAGTATTTT
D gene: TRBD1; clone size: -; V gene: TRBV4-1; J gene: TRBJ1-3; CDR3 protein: CASSPRDRGLSGNTIYF; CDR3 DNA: TGCGCCAGCAGCCCTAGAGACAGGGGACTCTCTGGAAACACCATATATTTT
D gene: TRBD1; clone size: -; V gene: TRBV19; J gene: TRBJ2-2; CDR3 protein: CASSNRGQYTGELFF; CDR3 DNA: TGTGCCAGTAGTAACAGGGGACAGTACACCGGGGAGCTGTTTTTT
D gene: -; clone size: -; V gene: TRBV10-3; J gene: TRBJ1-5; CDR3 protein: CAISESSVGGYSNQPQHF; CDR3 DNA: TGTGCCATCAGTGAGTCCTCAGTGGGCGGCTATAGCAATCAGCCCCAGCATTTT
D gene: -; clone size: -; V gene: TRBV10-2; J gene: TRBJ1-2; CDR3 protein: CASSERQATNYGYTF; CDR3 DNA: TGCGCCAGCAGTGAGAGACAGGCGACTAACTATGGCTACACCTTC
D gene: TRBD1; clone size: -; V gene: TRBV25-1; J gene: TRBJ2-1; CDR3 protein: CASSGTGVSVGEQFF; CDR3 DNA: TGTGCCTCCTCCGGGACAGGGGTTTCGGTAGGTGAGCAGTTCTTC
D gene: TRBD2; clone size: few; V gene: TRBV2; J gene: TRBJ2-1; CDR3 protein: CASTQGTSGRNEQFF; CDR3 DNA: TGTGCCAGCACTCAAGGGACTAGCGGGAGAAATGAGCAGTTCTTC
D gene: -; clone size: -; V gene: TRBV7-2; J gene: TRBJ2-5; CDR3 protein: CASSSTWGARETQYF; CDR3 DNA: TGTGCCAGCAGCTCCACTTGGGGGGCGAGGGAGACCCAGTACTTC
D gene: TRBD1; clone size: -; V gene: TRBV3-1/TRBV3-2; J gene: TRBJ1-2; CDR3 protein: CASSQDGQGVYGYTF; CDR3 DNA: TGTGCCAGCAGCCAAGATGGGCAGGGGGTCTATGGCTACACCTTC
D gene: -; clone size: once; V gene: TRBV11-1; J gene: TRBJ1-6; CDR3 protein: CASGSGYYNSPLHF; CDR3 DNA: TGTGCCAGCGGGAGCGGTTACTATAATTCACCCCTCCACTTT
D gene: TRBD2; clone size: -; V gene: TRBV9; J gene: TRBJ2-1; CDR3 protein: CASSPGGGLYNEQFF; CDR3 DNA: TGTGCCAGCAGCCCTGGGGGGGGTCTATACAATGAGCAGTTCTTC
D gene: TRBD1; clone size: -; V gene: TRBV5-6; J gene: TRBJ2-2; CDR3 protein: CASSLGTGGGELFF; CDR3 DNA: TGTGCCAGCAGCTTGGGGACAGGCGGCGGGGAGCTGTTTTTT
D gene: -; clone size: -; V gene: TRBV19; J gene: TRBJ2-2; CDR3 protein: CASMGGELNTGELFF; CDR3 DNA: TGTGCCAGTATGGGCGGGGAATTGAACACCGGGGAGCTGTTTTTT
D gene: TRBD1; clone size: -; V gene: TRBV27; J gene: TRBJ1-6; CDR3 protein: CASSLGQANSPLHF; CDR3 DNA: TGTGCCAGCAGTTTGGGACAGGCAAATTCACCCCTCCACTTT
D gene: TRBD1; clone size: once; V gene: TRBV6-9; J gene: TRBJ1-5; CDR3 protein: CATNSDRGPNQPQHF; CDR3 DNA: TGTGCCACCAACTCCGACAGGGGCCCTAATCAGCCCCAGCATTTT
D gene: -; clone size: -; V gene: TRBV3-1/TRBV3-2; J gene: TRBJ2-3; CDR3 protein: CASSFLGGDTQYF; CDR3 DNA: TGTGCCAGCAGCTTTCTTGGGGGAGATACGCAGTATTTT
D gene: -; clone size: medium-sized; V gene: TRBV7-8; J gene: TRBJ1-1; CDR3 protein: CASSLLEGNTEAFF; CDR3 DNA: TGTGCCAGCAGCTTATTGGAGGGGAACACTGAAGCTTTCTTT
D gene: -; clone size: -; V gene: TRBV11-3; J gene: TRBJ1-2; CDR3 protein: CASSPTRDPDGYTF; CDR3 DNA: TGTGCCAGCAGCCCGACCCGGGACCCCGATGGCTACACCTTC
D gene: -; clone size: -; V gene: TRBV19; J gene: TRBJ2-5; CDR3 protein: CASGNQGTQYF; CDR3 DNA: TGTGCCAGTGGGAACCAGGGGACCCAGTACTTC
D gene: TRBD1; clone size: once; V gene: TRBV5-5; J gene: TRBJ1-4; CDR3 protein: CASSRGGANEKLFF; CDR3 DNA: TGTGCCAGCAGCCGAGGGGGCGCGAATGAAAAACTGTTTTTT
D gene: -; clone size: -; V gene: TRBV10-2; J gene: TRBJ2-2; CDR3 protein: CASSESVLVPGELFF; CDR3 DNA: TGCGCCAGCAGTGAGTCCGTCCTTGTGCCCGGGGAGCTGTTTTTT
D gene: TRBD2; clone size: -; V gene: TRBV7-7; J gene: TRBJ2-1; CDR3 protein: CASSPRSGGVLEQFF; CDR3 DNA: TGTGCCAGCAGCCCCCGGAGCGGGGGGGTCCTTGAGCAGTTCTTC
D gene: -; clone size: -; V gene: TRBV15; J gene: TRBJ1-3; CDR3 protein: CATSRDHGSGNTIYF; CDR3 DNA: TGTGCCACCAGCAGAGATCACGGCAGCGGAAACACCATATATTTT
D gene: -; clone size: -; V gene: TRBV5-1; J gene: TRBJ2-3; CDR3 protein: CASSFSGRGWADTQYF; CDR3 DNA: TGCGCCAGCAGCTTTTCAGGACGGGGATGGGCAGATACGCAGTATTTT
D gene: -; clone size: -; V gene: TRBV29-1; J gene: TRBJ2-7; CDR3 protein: CSVGVQGYEQYF; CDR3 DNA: TGCAGCGTTGGGGTACAGGGCTACGAGCAGTACTTC
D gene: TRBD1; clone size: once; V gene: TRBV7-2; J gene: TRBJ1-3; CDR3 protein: CASSRRTGLFSGNTIYF; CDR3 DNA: TGTGCCAGCAGCCGGAGGACAGGACTTTTCTCTGGAAACACCATATATTTT
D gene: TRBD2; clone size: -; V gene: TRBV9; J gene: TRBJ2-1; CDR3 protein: CASSVDQRGFDEQFF; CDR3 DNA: TGTGCCAGCAGCGTAGATCAGCGGGGGTTTGATGAGCAGTTCTTC
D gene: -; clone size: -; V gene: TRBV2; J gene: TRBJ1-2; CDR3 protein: CASSDGWTGYTF; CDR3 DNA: TGTGCCAGCAGTGACGGATGGACTGGCTACACCTTC
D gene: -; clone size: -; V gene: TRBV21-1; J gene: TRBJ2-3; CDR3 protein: CASSSRTPGGTDTQYF; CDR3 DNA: TGTGCCAGCAGCAGCCGGACCCCAGGGGGCACAGATACGCAGTATTTT
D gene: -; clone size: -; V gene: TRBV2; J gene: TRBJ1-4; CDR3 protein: CASSLGGYEKLFF; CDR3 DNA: TGTGCCAGCAGTCTGGGGGGATATGAAAAACTGTTTTTT